This TCR beta chain was captured in a study of CXCR3-negative and CXCR3-positive naive CD8 T cells. The study's findings and limits: Researchers report that CXCR3-positive naive cells carry more hydrophobic TRB CDR3s than CXCR3-negative naive cells.

UMI-labeled 5' RACE yielded the TRB cDNA libraries. From the 5' RACE reads, TCRdb lists one entry per CDR3 protein and no DNA. The listing records about 62,000 distinct CDR3 sequences. Concerning this clonotype itself: Its antigen is not identified.

CDR1 SQVTM and CDR2 ANQGSEA come from the germline V gene. The CDR3 has 16 residues. The chain joins TRBV29-1 to TRBJ2-5. Sequenced: naive CXCR3- CD8+ T cells from blood. Subset defined: CD45RO-CCR7+CD27+CD95- naive CD8+ T cells lacking CXCR3 (TNR3-). The TCR originated in a human donor in good health. Some clones in this sample may be carry-over from other donors' samples. The CDR3 spells CSVEGGTLGWLETQYF.